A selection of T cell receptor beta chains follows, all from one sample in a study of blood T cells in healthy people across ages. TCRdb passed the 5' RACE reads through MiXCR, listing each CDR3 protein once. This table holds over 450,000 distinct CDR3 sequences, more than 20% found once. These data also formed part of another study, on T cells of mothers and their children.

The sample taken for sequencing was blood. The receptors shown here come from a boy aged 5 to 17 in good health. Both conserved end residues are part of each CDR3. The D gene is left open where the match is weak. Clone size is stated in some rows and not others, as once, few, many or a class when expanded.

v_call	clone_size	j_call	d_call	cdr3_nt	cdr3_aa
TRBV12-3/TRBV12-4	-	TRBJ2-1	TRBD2	TGTGCCAGCAGTTTTTTTGTGACTAGCGGTAACAATGAGCAGTTCTTC	CASSFFVTSGNNEQFF
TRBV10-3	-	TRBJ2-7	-	TGTGCCATCAGTCCCCTGGGCGTTTACGAGCAGTACTTC	CAISPLGVYEQYF
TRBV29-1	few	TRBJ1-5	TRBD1	TGCAGCGTTGAAGATGGAACAGGGGGTAATCAGCCCCAGCATTTT	CSVEDGTGGNQPQHF
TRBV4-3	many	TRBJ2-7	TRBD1	TGCGCCAGCAGCGCCCCGGGACAGGGTGTTGGGGAGCAGTACTTC	CASSAPGQGVGEQYF
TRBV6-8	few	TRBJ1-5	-	TGTGCCATCCTCAGGTCACGCAATCAGCCCCAGCATTTT	CAILRSRNQPQHF
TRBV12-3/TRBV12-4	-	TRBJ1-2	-	TGTGCCAGCCAAGGGGCCTTCTATGGCTACACCTTC	CASQGAFYGYTF
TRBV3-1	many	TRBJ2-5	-	TGTGCCAGCAGCCAAGGACTAAACCAAGAGACCCAGTACTTC	CASSQGLNQETQYF
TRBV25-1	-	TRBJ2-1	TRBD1	TGTGCCAGCAGCGACACCGGGACAGGGAACAATGAGCAGTTCTTC	CASSDTGTGNNEQFF
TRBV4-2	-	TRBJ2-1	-	TGTGCCAGCAGCCAAGACGTATTGGGCGGTTTCCCGAGCTCCTACAATGAGCAGTTCTTC	CASSQDVLGGFPSSYNEQFF
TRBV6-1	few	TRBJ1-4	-	TGTGCCAGCACTGCCTGGACCCACGCTAATGAAAAACTGTTTTTT	CASTAWTHANEKLFF
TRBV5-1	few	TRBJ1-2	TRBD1	TGCGCCAGCAGCCTGAGGACAGGGGGCGGCGGCGGCTACACCTTC	CASSLRTGGGGGYTF
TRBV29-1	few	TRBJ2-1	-	TGCAGCGGCCAACAGGGTGCCTATGAGCAGTTCTTC	CSGQQGAYEQFF
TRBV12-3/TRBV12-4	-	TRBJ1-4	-	TGTGCCAGCAGTTTTGAGGACGGCCTTAATGAAAAACTGTTTTTT	CASSFEDGLNEKLFF
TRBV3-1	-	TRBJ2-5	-	TGTGCCAGCAGCCAAGGACTACTTCCCGGGACCCAGTACTTC	CASSQGLLPGTQYF
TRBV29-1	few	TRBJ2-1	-	TGCAGCGTTGAGGCTTCTATCGCGGGCCGCTCCTACAATGAGCAGTTCTTC	CSVEASIAGRSYNEQFF
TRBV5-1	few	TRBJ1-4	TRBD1	TGCGCCAGCAGCTTGGACAGGGGGGGAGAAAAACTGTTTTTT	CASSLDRGGEKLFF